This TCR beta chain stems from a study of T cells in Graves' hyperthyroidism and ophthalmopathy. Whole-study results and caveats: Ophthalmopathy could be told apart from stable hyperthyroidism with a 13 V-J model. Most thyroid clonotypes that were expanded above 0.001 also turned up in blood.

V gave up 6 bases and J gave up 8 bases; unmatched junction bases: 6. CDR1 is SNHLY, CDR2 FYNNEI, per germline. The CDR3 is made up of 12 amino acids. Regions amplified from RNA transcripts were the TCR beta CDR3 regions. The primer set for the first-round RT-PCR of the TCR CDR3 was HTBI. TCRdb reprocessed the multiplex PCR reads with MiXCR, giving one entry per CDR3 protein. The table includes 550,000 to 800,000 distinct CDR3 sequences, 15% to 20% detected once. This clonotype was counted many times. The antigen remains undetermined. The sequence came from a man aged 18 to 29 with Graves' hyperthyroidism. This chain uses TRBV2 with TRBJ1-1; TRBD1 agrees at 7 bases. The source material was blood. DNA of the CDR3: TGTGCCAGCAGGGGGACAGCTATCGAAGCTTTCTTT. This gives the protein CASRGTAIEAFF.